Listed here is a single T cell receptor beta chain. At survey level, the immunoSEQ assay was run in its v3.0 version. Method: immunoSEQ multiplex PCR; TCRdb's copy keeps in-frame clones and lacks some. The sample has about 22,000 clones; approximately 79% are singletons. The sample is drawn from a study of long-term antiretroviral therapy in people with HIV. All donors provided no fewer than one pre-ART and no fewer than two post-ART PBMC samples. The V and J ends lost 4 bases and 3 bases respectively, with 6 bases between them. Germline loops: CDR1 KGHSH, CDR2 LQKENI. The CDR3 runs to 12 residues. The chain joins TRBV18 to TRBJ1-1, with D unresolved. This receptor was obtained from a woman between 40 and 50 years old with HIV. This material consisted of unsorted PBMCs, taken 4.1 years after starting antiretroviral therapy. CDR3 in amino acids: CASSLGDTEAFF. The CDR3 region has the DNA TGTGCCAGCTCACTGGGTGACACTGAAGCTTTCTTT.